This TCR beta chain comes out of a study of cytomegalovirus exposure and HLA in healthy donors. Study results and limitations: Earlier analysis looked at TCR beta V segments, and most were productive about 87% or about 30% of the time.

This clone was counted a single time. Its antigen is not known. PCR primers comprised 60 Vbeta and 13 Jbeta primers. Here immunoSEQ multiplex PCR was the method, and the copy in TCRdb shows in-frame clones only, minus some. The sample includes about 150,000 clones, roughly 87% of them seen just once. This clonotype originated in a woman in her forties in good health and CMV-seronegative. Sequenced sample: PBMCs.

In nucleotides, the CDR3 is TGTGCCAGCAGTGGGCAGGGGGTCCCCTATGGCTACACCTTC. Protein product: CASSGQGVPYGYTF. J is TRBJ1-2 and V is TRBV6-5, with 7 bases lining up with TRBD1. V shed 5 bases and J 4 bases; nucleotides not matched to a gene: 7. Germline V CDR1 and CDR2: MNHEY, SVGAGI. CDR3 length: 14 residues.